This T cell receptor (beta chain) is drawn from a study of cytomegalovirus exposure and HLA in healthy donors. The study, taken as a whole, reports: Excluded: some indistinguishable V segments such as TRBV6-2 and TRBV6-3. A missense DCLRE1C variant was associated with V- and J-gene trimming of TCR beta chains in a later analysis, and an independent cohort replicated the association.

Primers for the PCR totalled 60 Vbeta and 13 Jbeta. TCRdb keeps only in-frame clones here, not all; method: immunoSEQ multiplex PCR. The sample lists under 200,000 clones, 75% to 85% seen once, with 7.4% in the top ten. With 2 bases removed from V and 0 bases from J, the gap between germline ends came to 20 bases. The CDR3 is 19 residues long. Per germline, CDR1 KGHSH and CDR2 LQKENI. As concerns this clone: Its target is not known.

This clonotype was obtained from a male donor in good health and CMV-seropositive. This rearrangement joins TRBV18 to TRBJ1-3; D not certain. Material: PBMCs. The CDR3 sequence: CASSPTSQATMSSGNTIYF. The DNA for the CDR3 is TGTGCCAGCTCACCAACCTCGCAGGCTACCATGAGCTCTGGAAACACCATATATTTT.